Presented here are 10 T cell receptor beta chains from one specimen sequenced in a study of OX40 agonist ivuxolimab in advanced cancers. The assay was immunoSEQ multiplex PCR, and TCRdb's table has in-frame clones only and misses some. The sample lists under 80,000 clones, roughly 87% seen once, with more than 0.45% in the top ten. The material was CD4+ or CD8+ T cells sorted from blood, obtained in a trial of the OX40 agonist ivuxolimab. The receptors come from an adult with an advanced solid tumor such as melanoma, head and neck, liver or kidney cancer.

Remarks on this clone: Other DNA variants within this sample encode the same CDR3. The CDR3 reads CASSLGDGRYGYTF. The CDR3 region has the DNA TGCGCCAGCAGCTTGGGGGACGGACGCTATGGCTACACCTTC. The chain combines TRBV5-1 with TRBJ1-2; D is perhaps TRBD1 (5 bases). V shed 0 bases and J shed 4 bases, with 10 bases lying between them. This CDR3 has 14 amino acids. The germline V gene encodes CDR1 SGHRS and CDR2 YFSETQ.

The CDR3 DNA is TGTGCCAGCGTGGGAAGGGAAGAGACCCAGTACTTC. Amino acid sequence: CASVGREETQYF. This chain connects TRBV11-3 to TRBJ2-5; D is ambiguous. With 8 bases removed from V and 3 bases from J, the gap between germline ends came to 10 bases. This CDR3 comprises 12 residues. Germline V gene sequence: CDR1 SGHNT, CDR2 YENEEA.

This clone has a handful of counts. V is TRBV7-9 and J is TRBJ1-3, with D possibly TRBD1 on 6 matching bases. This CDR3 contains 15 residues. The germline CDR1 and CDR2 sequences are SEHNR and FQNEAQ (reference sequence). Trimming left V 2 bases short and J 4 bases short, with 12 bases between. The CDR3 DNA reads as TGTGCCAGCAGCTTACAGGGGATGGAAGGAAACACCATATATTTT. Translating gives CASSLQGMEGNTIYF.

This chain links TRBV7-2 with TRBJ2-1; 8 bases align to TRBD2. CDR1 is SGHTA and CDR2 is FQGNSA in the germline V gene. The CDR3 consists of 16 residues. Trimming removed 5 bases from V and 7 bases from J; junction bases left unmatched: 13. The CDR3 spells CASSPHSGANENEQFF. Written as DNA, the CDR3 is TGTGCCAGCAGCCCCCATAGCGGGGCTAATGAAAATGAGCAGTTCTTC. Full variable domain (remainder filled in from reference TRBV7-2 and TRBJ2-1): GAGVSQSPSNKVTEKGKDVELRCDPISGHTALYWYRQSLGQGLEFLIYFQGNSAPDKSGLPSDRFSAERTGGSVSTLTIQRTQQEDSAVYLCASSPHSGANENEQFFGPGTRLTVL.

This sequence joins TRBV7-6 and TRBJ2-1; D possibly corresponds to TRBD2 (8 bases). The CDR3 covers 16 residues. Germline V gene data show CDR1 as SGHVS and CDR2 as FNYEAQ. The germline V and J ends were trimmed by 5 bases and 7 bases, with 21 bases remaining between them. CDR3 nucleotide sequence: TGTGCCAGCAGCGTGGGCCCTTTAGCGGGACAGAATGAGCAGTTCTTC. This sequence encodes CASSVGPLAGQNEQFF.

The genes are TRBV28 and TRBJ1-2; D perhaps matches TRBD1 (5 bases). Germline CDR1 and CDR2: MDHEN and SYDVKM. The CDR3 is 15 amino acids. V lost 4 bases, J lost 0 bases, and 12 bases lay in between. CDR3 sequence: CASSSRQPPNYGYTF. CDR3 nucleotide sequence: TGTGCCAGCAGTTCCCGACAGCCCCCTAACTATGGCTACACCTTC.

V usage is TRBV2 and J usage is TRBJ1-3; 7 bases line up with TRBD1. Looked up from germline, CDR1 is SNHLY and CDR2 is FYNNEI. The CDR3 spans 14 residues. V dropped 6 bases and J dropped 4; count of bases not matched to a gene: 6. CDR3 loop: CASRETGLGNTIYF. The CDR3 coding sequence is TGTGCCAGCAGGGAGACAGGGCTAGGAAACACCATATATTTT.

This clone has only a few counts. This chain links TRBV2 with TRBJ1-1; no clear D. The CDR3 has 14 amino acids. From germline, CDR1 is SNHLY and CDR2 FYNNEI. Trimming shortened V by 5 bases and J by 0 bases, and 10 bases separated the two germline ends. The CDR3 DNA reads TGTGCCAGCAGTAACCGGGAGCTGAACACTGAAGCTTTCTTT. It codes for CASSNRELNTEAFF.

The chain carries TRBV30 and TRBJ1-1; D unclear. V gave up 1 base and J gave up 6 bases, with 9 bases separating them. The CDR3 sequence is 12 residues long. The V gene's germline CDR1 is GTSNPN and CDR2 SVGIG (reference sequence). CDR3 sequence: CAWSGRQAEAFF. CDR3 in DNA: TGTGCCTGGAGTGGGCGGCAGGCTGAAGCTTTCTTT.

In its sample, this clone was seen once. The gene calls are TRBV5-1 and TRBJ1-1; no reliable D call. The germline CDR1 and CDR2 sequences are SGHRS and YFSETQ. V lost 1 base to trimming and J lost 1 base, with 8 bases between them. The CDR3 totals 14 residues. The CDR3 spells CASSLLQENTEAFF. The DNA of the CDR3 is TGCGCCAGCAGCTTGTTGCAGGAGAACACTGAAGCTTTCTTT.